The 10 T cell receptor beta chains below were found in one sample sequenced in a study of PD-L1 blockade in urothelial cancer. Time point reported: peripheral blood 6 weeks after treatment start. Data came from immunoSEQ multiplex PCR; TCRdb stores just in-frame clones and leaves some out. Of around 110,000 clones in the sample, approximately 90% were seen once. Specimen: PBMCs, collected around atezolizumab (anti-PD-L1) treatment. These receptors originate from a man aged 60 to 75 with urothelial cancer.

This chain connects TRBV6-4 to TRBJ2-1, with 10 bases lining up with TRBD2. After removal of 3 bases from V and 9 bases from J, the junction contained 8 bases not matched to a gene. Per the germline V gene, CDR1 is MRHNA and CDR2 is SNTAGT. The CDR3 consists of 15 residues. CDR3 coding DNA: TGTGCCAGCAGTGAGATGGCTAGCGGGAGTGGTGAGCAGTTCTTC. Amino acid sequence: CASSEMASGSGEQFF.

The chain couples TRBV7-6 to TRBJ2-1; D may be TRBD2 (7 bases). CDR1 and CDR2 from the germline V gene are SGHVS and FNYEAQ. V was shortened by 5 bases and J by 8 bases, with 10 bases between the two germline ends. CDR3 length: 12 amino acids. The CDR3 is CASSRGGDEQFF. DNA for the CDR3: TGTGCCAGCAGCCGAGGGGGGGATGAGCAGTTCTTC.

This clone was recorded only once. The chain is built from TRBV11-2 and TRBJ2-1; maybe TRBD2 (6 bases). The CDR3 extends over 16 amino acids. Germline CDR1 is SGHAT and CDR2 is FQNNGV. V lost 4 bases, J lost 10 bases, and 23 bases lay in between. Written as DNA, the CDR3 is TGTGCCAGCAGCTCTACGGGGGTCCAATTACAGCGGGAGCAGTTCTTC. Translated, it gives CASSSTGVQLQREQFF.

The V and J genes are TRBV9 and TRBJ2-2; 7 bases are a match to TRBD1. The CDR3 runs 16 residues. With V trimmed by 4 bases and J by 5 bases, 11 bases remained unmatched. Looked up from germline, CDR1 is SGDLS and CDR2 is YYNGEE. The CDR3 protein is CASSLHGTETTGELFF. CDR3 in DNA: TGTGCCAGCAGCCTCCATGGGACAGAGACTACCGGGGAGCTGTTTTTT.

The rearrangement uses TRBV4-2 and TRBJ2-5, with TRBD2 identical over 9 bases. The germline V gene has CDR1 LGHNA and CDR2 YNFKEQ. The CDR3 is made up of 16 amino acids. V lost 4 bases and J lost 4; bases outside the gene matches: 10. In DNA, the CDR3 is TGTGCCAGCAGCCCCAGGGTAGCGGGAGAATCAGAGACCCAGTACTTC. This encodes CASSPRVAGESETQYF.

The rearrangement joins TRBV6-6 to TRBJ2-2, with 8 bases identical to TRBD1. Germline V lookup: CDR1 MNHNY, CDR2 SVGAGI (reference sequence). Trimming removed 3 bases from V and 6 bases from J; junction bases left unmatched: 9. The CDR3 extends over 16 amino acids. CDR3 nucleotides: TGTGCCAGCAGTTATAGACAGGGGTTTTTCCCCGGGGAGCTGTTTTTT. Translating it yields CASSYRQGFFPGELFF.

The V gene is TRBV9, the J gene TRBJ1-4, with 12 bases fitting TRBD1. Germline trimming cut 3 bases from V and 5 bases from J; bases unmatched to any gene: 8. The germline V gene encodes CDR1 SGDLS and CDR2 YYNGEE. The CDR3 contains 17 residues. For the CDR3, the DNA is TGTGCCAGCAGCGGTCGGGACAGGGGGCGTTCAAATGAAAAACTGTTTTTT. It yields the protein CASSGRDRGRSNEKLFF.

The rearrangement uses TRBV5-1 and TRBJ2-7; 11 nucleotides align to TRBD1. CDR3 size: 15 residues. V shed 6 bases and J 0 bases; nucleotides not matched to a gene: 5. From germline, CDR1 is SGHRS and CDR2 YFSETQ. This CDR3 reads CASTWGQGGSYEQYF. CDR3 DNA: TGCGCCAGCACCTGGGGACAGGGGGGCTCCTACGAGCAGTACTTC.

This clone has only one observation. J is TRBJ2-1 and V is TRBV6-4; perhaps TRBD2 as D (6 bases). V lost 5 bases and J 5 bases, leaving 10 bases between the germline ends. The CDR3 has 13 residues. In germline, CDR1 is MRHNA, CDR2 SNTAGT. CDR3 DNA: TGTGCCAGCAGTCTAGCGCTGCACAATGAGCAGTTCTTC. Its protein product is CASSLALHNEQFF.

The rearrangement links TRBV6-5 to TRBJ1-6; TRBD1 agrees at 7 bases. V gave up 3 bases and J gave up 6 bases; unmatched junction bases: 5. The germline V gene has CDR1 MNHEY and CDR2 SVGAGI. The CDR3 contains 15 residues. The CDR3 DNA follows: TGTGCCAGCAGTTATGACAGGGTTGGTAATTCACCCCTCCACTTT. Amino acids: CASSYDRVGNSPLHF.